The T cell receptor beta chain described here comes from a study of blood T cell repertoires in COVID-19. Study summary: Acute and convalescent COVID-19 specimens originated in the United States, Italy and Spain. Nucleic acid was either cDNA or gDNA, and it came from T cells, B-cell-depleted T cells, or PBMCs.

Looked up from germline, CDR1 is LNHNV and CDR2 is YYDKDF (reference sequence). This CDR3 has 18 amino acids. Trimming cost V 3 bases and J 0 bases; bases outside gene matches: 5. Authors' data handling: Amplification of reference gene primers provided the estimated nucleated cell counts. Repertoires were generated with immunoSEQ multiplex PCR, while TCRdb's copy carries only in-frame clones and drops some. V and J calls and clone size come straight from that table; D and trimming were deduced from the DNA. The data contain approximately 45,000 clones, around 86% of them singletons. Sequenced input: peripheral blood. This TCR derives from a human donor in a cohort sampled during active COVID-19. This chain joins TRBV15 and TRBJ2-6; 10 nucleotides agree with TRBD1. CDR3 sequence reads: CATSSPGQGGSGANVLTF. In nucleotides, the CDR3 is TGTGCCACCAGCAGCCCCGGACAGGGGGGCTCTGGGGCCAACGTCCTGACTTTC.